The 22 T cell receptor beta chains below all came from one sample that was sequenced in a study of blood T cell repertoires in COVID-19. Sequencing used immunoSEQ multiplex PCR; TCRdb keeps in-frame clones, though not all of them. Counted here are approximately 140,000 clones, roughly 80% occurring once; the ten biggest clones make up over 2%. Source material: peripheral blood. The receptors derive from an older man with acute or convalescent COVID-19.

The CDR3 here is CASKSTIPYEQYF. As DNA, the CDR3 is TGTGCCAGCAAGTCGACAATACCCTACGAGCAGTACTTC. This chain joins TRBV28 and TRBJ2-7; D gene ambiguous. Germline V gene sequence: CDR1 MDHEN, CDR2 SYDVKM. V was trimmed by 7 bases and J by 2 bases, leaving 12 bases between them. The CDR3 runs to 13 residues.

CDR3: CASSHQTGITDTQYF. Written as DNA, the CDR3 is TGTGCCAGCAGCCACCAGACAGGGATAACAGATACGCAGTATTTT. This chain uses TRBV3-1 (or the pseudogene TRBV3-2) with TRBJ2-3; 7 positions agree with TRBD1. This CDR3 comprises 15 residues. Germline trimming cut 3 bases from V and 3 bases from J; bases unmatched to any gene: 6. Germline CDR1 LGHDT, CDR2 YNNKEL (reference sequence).

CDR3 region: CASSPSRASGVKQFF. In DNA, the CDR3 is TGTGCCAGCAGCCCTTCTCGGGCTAGCGGGGTTAAGCAGTTCTTC. This chain joins TRBV7-6 and TRBJ2-1; 9 bases agree with TRBD2. Germline CDR1 SGHVS, CDR2 FNYEAQ. V was pared by 5 bases and J by 11 bases, with 13 bases of the junction left unmatched. This CDR3 contains 15 residues.

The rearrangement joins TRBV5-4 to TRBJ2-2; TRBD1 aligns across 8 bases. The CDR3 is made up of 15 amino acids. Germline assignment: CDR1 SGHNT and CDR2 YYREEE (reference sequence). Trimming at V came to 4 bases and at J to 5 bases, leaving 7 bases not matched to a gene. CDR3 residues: CASSTGTGRTGELFF. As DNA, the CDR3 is TGTGCCAGCAGCACGGGGACAGGAAGAACCGGGGAGCTGTTTTTT.

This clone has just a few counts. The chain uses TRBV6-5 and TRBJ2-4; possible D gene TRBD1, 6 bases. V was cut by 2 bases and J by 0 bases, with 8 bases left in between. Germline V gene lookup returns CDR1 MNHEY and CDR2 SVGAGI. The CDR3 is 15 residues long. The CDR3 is CASSYGGLAKNIQYF. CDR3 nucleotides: TGTGCCAGCAGTTACGGGGGCTTAGCCAAAAACATTCAGTACTTC.

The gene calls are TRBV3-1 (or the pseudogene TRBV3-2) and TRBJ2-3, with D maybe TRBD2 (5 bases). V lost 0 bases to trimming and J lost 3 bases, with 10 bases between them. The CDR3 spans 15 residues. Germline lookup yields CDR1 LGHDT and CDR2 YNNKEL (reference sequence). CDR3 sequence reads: CASSQEARRTDTQYF. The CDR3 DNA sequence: TGTGCCAGCAGCCAAGAAGCCCGGAGGACAGATACGCAGTATTTT.

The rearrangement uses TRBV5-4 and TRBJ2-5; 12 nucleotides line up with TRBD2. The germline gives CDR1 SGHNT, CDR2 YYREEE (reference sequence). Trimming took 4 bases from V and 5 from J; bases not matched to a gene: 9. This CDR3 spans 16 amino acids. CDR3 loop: CASSHSTSGGGETQYF. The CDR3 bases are TGTGCCAGCAGCCACTCGACTAGCGGGGGTGGGGAGACCCAGTACTTC. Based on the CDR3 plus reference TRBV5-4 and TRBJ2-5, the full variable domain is ETGVTQSPTHLIKTRGQQVTLRCSSQSGHNTVSWYQQALGQGPQFIFQYYREEENGRGNFPPRFSGLQFPNYSSELNVNALELDDSALYLCASSHSTSGGGETQYFGPGTRLLVL.

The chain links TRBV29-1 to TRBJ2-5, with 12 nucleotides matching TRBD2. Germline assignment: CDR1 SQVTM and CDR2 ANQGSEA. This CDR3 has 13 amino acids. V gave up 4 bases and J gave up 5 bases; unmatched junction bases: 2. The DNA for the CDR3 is TGCAGCGTTGGGACTAGCGGGACGGAGACCCAGTACTTC. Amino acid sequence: CSVGTSGTETQYF.

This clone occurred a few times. CDR3 DNA sequence: TGTGCCAGCAGCGCCTCGGGGGGGGCTAAAAACATTCAGTACTTC. Its protein is CASSASGGAKNIQYF. The rearrangement joins TRBV21-1 to TRBJ2-4; the table assigns TRBD2, which was not confirmed against the DNA. TRBV21-1 is termed a pseudogene. There are 15 residues in the CDR3.

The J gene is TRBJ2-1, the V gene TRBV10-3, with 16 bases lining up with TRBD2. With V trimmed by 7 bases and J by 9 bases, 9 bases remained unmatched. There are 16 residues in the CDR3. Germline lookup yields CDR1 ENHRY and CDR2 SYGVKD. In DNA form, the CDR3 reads TGTGCCATCAACCTGGGACTAGCGGGAGGGCAGGGTGAGCAGTTCTTC. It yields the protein CAINLGLAGGQGEQFF.

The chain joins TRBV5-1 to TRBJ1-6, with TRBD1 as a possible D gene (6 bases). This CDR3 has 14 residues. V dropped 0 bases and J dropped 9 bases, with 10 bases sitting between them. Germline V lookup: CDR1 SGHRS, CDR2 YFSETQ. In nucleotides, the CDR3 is TGCGCCAGCAGCTTGGTGGGGGGGCTTTCACCCCTCCACTTT. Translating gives CASSLVGGLSPLHF.

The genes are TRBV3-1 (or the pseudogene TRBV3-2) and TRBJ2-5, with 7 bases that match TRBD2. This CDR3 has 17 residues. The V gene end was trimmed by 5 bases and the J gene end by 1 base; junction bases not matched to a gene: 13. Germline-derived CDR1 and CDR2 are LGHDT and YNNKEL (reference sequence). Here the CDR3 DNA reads TGTGCCAGCAGCACTCACACATGGACTAGGGGCCAAGAGACCCAGTACTTC. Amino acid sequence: CASSTHTWTRGQETQYF.

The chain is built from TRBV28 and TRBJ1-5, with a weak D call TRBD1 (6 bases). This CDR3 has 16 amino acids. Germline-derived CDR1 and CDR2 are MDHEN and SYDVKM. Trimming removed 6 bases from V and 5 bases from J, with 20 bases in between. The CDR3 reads CASRNAGGGNDQPQHF. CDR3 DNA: TGTGCCAGCAGAAACGCGGGGGGCGGGAATGATCAGCCCCAGCATTTT. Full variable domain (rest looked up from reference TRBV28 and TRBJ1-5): DVKVTQSSRYLVKRTGEKVFLECVQDMDHENMFWYRQDPGLGLRLIYFSYDVKMKEKGDIPEGYSVSREKKERFSLILESASTNQTSMYLCASRNAGGGNDQPQHFGDGTRLSIL.

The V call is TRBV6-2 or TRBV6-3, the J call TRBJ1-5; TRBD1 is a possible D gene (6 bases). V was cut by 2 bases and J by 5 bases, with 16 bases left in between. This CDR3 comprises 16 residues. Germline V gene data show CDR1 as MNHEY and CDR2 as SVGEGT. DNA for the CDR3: TGTGCCAGCAGTTACAGGGACCGGGACACCTATCAGCCCCAGCATTTT. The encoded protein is CASSYRDRDTYQPQHF.

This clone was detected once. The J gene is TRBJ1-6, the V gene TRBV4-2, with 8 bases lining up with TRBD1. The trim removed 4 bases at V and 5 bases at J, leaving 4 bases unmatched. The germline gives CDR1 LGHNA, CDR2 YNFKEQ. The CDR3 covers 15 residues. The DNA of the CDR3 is TGTGCCAGCAGCCTACAGGGGGACGATAATTCACCCCTCCACTTT. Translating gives CASSLQGDDNSPLHF.

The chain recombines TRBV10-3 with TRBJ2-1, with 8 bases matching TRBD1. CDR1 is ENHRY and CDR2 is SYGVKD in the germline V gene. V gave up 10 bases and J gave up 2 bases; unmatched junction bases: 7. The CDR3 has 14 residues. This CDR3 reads CATHSGQAYNEQFF. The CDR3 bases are TGTGCCACGCACTCGGGACAGGCCTACAATGAGCAGTTCTTC.

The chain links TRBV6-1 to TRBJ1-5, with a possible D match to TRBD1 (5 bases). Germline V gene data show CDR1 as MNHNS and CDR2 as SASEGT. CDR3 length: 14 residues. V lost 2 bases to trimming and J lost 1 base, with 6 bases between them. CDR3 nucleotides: TGTGCCAGCAGTGAACGGGGGAGCAATCAGCCCCAGCATTTT. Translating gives CASSERGSNQPQHF.

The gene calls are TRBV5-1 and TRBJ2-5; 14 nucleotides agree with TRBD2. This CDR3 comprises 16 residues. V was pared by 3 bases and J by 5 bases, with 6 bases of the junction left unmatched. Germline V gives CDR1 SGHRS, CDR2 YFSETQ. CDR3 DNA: TGCGCCAGCAGCTCGGGACTAGCGGGGGACGGGGAGACCCAGTACTTC. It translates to CASSSGLAGDGETQYF.

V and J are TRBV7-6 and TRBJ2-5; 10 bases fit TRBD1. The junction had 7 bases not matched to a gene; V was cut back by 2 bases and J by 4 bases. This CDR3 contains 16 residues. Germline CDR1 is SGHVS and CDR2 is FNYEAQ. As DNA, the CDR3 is TGTGCCAGCAGCTTAATATCGGACAGGGGGAGAGAGACCCAGTACTTC. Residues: CASSLISDRGRETQYF.

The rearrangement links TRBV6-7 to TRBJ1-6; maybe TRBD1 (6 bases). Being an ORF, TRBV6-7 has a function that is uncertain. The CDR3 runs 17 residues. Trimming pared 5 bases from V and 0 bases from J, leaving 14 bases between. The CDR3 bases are TGTGCCAGCAGTCAGGCAGGGGCCAGCTCCTATAATTCACCCCTCCACTTT. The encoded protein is CASSQAGASSYNSPLHF.

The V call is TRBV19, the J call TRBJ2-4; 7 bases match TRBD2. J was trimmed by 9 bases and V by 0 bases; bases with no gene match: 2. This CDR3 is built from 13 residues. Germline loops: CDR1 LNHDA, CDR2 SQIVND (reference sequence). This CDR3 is CASSIDREGIQYF. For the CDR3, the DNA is TGTGCCAGTAGTATAGACAGGGAGGGCATTCAGTACTTC.

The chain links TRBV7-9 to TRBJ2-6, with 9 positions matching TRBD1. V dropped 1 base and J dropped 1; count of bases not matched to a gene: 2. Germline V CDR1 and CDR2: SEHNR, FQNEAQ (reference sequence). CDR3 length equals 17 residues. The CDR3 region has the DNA TGTGCCAGCAGCTTAGGGGGGACAGGGTCTGGGGCCAACGTCCTGACTTTC. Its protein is CASSLGGTGSGANVLTF.